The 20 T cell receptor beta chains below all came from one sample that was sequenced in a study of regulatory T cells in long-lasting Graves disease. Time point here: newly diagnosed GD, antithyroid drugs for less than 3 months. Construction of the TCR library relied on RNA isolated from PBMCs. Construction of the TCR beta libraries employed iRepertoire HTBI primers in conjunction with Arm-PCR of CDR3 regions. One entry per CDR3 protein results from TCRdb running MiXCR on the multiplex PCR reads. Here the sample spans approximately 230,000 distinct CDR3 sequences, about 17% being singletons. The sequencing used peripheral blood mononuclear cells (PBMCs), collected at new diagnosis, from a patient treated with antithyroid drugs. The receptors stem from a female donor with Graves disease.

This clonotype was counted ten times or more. As DNA, the CDR3 is TGTGCCAGCTCACCCCTTGGCGGGACCTACAATGAGCAGTTCTTC. Its protein is CASSPLGGTYNEQFF. The rearrangement uses TRBV18 and TRBJ2-1, with D possibly matching TRBD2 (6 bases). V was trimmed by 3 bases and J by 2 bases, leaving 11 bases between them. The germline V gene has CDR1 KGHSH and CDR2 LQKENI. CDR3 length: 15 amino acids.

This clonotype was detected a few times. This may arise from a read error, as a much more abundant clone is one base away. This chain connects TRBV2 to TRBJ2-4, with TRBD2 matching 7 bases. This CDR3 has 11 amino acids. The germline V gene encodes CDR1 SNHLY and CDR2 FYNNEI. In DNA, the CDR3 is TGTGCCAGCGGGAGGGGAGAGGGCTACGCCTTC. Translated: CASGRGEGYAF.

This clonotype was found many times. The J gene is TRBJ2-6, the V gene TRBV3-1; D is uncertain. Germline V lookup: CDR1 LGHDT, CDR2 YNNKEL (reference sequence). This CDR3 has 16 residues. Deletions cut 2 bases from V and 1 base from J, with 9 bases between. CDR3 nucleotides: TGTGCCAGCAGCCAATACCTTCCTTCTGGGGCCAACGTCCTGACTTTC. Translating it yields CASSQYLPSGANVLTF.

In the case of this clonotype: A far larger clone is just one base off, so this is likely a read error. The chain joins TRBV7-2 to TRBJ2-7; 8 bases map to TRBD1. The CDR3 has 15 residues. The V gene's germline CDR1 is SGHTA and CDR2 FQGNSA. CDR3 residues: CASSEADLTGGEHYF. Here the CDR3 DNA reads TGTGCCAGCAGTGAAGCGGACCTAACAGGGGGTGAGCACTACTTC.

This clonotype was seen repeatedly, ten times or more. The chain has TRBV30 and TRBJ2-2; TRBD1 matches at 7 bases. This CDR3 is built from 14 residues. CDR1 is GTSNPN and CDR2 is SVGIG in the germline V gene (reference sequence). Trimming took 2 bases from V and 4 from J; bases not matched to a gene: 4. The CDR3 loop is CAWSITGATGELFF. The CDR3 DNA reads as TGTGCCTGGAGTATAACAGGGGCCACCGGGGAGCTGTTTTTT.

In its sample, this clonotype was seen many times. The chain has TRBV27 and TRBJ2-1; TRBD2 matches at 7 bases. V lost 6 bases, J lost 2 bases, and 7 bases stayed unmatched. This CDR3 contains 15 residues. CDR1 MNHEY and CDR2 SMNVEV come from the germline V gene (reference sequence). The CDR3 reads CASSSILAAYNEQFF. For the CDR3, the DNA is TGTGCCAGCAGCTCCATTCTAGCGGCCTACAATGAGCAGTTCTTC.

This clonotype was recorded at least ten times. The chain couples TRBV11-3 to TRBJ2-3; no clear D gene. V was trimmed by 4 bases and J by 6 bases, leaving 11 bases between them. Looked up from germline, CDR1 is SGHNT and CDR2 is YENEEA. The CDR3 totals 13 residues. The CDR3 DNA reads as TGTGCCAGCAGCTCAAATGCTGGGGATACGCAGTATTTT. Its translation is CASSSNAGDTQYF.

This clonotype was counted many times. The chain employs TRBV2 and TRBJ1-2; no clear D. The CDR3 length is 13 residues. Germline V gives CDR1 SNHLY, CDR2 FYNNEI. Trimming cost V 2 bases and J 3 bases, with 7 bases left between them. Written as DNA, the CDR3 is TGTGCCAGCAGTGAACGACTTCACTATGGCTACACCTTC. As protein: CASSERLHYGYTF.

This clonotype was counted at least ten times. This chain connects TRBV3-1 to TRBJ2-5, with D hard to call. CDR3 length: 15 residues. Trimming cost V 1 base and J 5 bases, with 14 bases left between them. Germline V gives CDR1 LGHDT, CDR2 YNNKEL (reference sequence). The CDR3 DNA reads TGTGCCAGCAGCCAAGTCGACACAGCACCGGAGACCCAGTACTTC. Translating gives CASSQVDTAPETQYF.

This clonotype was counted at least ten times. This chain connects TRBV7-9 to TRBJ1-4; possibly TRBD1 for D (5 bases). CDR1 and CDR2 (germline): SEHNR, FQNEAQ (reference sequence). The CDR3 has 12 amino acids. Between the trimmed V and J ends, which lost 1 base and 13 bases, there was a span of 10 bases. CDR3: CASSLDLGGLFF. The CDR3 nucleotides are TGTGCCAGCAGCTTAGATCTTGGGGGACTGTTTTTT.

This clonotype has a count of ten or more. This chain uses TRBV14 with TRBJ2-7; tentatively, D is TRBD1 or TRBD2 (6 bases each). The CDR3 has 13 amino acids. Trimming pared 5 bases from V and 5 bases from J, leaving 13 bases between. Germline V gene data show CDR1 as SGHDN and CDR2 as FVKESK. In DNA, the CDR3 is TGTGCCAGCAGCGAAATGGGGGGCCACGAGCAGTACTTC. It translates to CASSEMGGHEQYF.

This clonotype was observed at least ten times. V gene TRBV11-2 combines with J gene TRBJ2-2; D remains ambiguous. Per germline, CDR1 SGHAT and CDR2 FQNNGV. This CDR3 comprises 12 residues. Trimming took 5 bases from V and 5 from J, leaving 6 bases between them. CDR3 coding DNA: TGTGCCAGCAGCGACCAGACCGGGGAGCTGTTTTTT. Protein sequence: CASSDQTGELFF. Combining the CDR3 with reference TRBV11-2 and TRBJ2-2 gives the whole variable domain EAGVAQSPRYKIIEKRQSVAFWCNPISGHATLYWYQQILGQGPKLLIQFQNNGVVDDSQLPKDRFSAERLKGVDSTLKIQPAKLEDSAVYLCASSDQTGELFFGEGSRLTVL.

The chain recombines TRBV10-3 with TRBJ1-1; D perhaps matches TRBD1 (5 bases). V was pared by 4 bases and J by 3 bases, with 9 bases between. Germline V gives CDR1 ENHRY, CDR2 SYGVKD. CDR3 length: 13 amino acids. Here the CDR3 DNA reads TGTGCCATCAGTGCGGGGGTAGACACTGAAGCTTTCTTT. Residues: CAISAGVDTEAFF.

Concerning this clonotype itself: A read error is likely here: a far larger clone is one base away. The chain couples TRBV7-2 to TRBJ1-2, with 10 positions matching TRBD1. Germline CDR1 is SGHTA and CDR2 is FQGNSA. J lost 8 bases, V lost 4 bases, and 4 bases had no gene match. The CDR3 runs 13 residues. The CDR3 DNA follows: TGTGCCAGCAGCTCCGGGACAGGGGTCGGCTACACCTTC. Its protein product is CASSSGTGVGYTF. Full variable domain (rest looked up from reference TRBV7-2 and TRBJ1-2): GAGVSQSPSNKVTEKGKDVELRCDPISGHTALYWYRQSLGQGLEFLIYFQGNSAPDKSGLPSDRFSAERTGGSVSTLTIQRTQQEDSAVYLCASSSGTGVGYTFGSGTRLTVV.

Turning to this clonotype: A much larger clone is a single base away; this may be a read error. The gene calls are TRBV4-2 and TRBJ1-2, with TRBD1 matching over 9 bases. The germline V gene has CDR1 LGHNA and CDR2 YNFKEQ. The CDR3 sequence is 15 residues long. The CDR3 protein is CASGLAGTGYSGYTF. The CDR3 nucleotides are TGCGCCAGCGGCCTCGCCGGGACAGGGTACTCTGGCTACACCTTC.

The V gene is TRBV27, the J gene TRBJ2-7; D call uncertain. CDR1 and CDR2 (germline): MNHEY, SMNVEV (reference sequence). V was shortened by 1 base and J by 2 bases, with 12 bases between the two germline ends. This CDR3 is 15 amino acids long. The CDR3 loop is CASSLFSRVPYEQYF. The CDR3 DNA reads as TGTGCCAGCAGTTTATTCAGTCGAGTCCCCTACGAGCAGTACTTC.

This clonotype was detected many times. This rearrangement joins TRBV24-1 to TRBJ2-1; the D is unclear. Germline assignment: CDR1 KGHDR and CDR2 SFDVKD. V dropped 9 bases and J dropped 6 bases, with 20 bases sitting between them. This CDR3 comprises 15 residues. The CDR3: CATGPRAATGNEQFF. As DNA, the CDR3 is TGTGCCACCGGCCCCCGGGCAGCCACTGGCAATGAGCAGTTCTTC.

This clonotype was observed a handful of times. The DNA for the CDR3 is TGTGCCAGTAGTCCCCGGACAGGAAAGAACACCGGGGAGCTGTTTTTT. This sequence encodes CASSPRTGKNTGELFF. The genes are TRBV19 and TRBJ2-2; TRBD1 matches at 7 bases. Germline V lookup: CDR1 LNHDA, CDR2 SQIVND (reference sequence). Unmatched junction bases numbered 7, after V lost 5 bases and J lost 1 base. The CDR3 contains 16 residues.

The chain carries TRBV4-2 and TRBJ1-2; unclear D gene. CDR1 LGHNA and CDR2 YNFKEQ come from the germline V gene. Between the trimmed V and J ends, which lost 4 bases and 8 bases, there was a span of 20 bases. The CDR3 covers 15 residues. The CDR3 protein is CASSLLDGALGGYTF. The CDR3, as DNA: TGTGCCAGCAGCCTCCTGGACGGCGCCCTTGGAGGCTACACCTTC.

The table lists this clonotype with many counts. The CDR3 DNA follows: TGTGCCAGCAGCCCGATGGGACAGGGAATTAGCACTGAAGCTTTCTTT. The encoded protein is CASSPMGQGISTEAFF. The V call is TRBV7-2, the J call TRBJ1-1, with TRBD1 matching 9 bases. This CDR3 comprises 16 residues. Germline lookup yields CDR1 SGHTA and CDR2 FQGNSA. J was trimmed by 4 bases and V by 5 bases; bases with no gene match: 11.